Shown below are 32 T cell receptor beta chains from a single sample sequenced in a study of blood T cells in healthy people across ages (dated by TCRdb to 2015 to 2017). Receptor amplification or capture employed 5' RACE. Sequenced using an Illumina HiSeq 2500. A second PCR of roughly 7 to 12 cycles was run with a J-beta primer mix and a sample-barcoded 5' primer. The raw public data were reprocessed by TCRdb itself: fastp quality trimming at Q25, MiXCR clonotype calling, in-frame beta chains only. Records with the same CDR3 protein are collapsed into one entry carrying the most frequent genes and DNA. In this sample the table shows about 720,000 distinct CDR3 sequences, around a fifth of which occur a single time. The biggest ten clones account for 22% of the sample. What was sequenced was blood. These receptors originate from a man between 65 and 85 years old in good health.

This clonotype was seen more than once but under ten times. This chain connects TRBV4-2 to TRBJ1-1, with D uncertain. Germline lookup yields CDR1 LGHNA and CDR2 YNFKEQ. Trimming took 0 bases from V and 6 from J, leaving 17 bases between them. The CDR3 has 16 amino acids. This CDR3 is CASSQDFNRYDAEAFF. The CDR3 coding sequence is TGTGCCAGCAGCCAAGATTTTAACCGATATGACGCTGAAGCTTTCTTT.

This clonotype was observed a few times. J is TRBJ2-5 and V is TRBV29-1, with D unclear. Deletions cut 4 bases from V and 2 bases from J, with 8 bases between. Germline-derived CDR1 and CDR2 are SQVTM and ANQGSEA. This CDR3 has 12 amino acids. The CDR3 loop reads CSVVDAQETQYF. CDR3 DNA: TGCAGCGTTGTAGACGCACAAGAGACCCAGTACTTC. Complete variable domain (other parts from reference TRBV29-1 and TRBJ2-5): SAVISQKPSRDICQRGTSLTIQCQVDSQVTMMFWYRQQPGQSLTLIATANQGSEATYESGFVIDKFPISRPNLTFSTLTVSNMSPEDSSIYLCSVVDAQETQYFGPGTRLLVL.

The CDR3 loop reads CSVSGQASTDTQYF. The CDR3 nucleotides read TGCAGCGTTAGCGGGCAGGCTAGCACAGATACGCAGTATTTT. The rearrangement uses TRBV29-1 and TRBJ2-3; D is possibly TRBD2 (6 bases). V lost 5 bases and J 0 bases, leaving 12 bases between the germline ends. The CDR3 is 14 amino acids. The germline V gene encodes CDR1 SQVTM and CDR2 ANQGSEA.

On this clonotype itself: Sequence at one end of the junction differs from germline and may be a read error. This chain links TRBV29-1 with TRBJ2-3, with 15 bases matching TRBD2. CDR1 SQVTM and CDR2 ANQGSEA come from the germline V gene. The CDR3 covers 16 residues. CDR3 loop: CSVEDGLAGGPDTRYF. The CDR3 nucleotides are TGCAGCGTTGAAGATGGACTAGCGGGAGGGCCAGATACGCGGTATTTT.

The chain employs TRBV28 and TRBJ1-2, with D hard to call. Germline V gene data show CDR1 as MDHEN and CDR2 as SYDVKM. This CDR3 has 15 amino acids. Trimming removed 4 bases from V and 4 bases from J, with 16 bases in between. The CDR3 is CASSSVPGDPYGYTF. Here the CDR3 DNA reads TGTGCCAGCAGTTCAGTTCCAGGAGATCCCTATGGCTACACCTTC.

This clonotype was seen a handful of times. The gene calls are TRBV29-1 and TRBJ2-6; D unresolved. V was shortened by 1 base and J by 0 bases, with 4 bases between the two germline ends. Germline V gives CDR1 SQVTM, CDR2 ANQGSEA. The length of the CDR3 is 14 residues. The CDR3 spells CSVEGSSGANVLTF. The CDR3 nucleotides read TGCAGCGTTGAAGGGAGCTCTGGGGCCAACGTCCTGACTTTC.

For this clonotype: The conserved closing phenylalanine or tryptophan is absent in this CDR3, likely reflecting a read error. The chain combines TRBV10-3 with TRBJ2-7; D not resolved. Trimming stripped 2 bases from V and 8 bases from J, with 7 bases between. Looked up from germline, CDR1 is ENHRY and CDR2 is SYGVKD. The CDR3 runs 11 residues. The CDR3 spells CAISESFQQYL. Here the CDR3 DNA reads TGTGCCATCAGTGAGAGCTTCCAGCAGTACCTC.

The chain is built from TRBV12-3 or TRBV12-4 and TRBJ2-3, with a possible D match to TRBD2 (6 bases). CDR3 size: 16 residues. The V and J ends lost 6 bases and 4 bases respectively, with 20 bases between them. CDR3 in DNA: TGTGCCAGCAGCCCACCAGGCGGACCTAGCGCAGATACGCAGTATTTT. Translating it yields CASSPPGGPSADTQYF.

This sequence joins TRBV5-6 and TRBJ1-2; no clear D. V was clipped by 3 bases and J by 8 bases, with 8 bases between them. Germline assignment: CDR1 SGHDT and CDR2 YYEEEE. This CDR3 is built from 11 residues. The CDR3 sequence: CASSYNMGYTF. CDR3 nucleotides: TGTGCCAGCAGCTACAACATGGGCTACACCTTC.

CDR3 in amino acids: CASSDGRADEQFF. Here the CDR3 DNA reads TGTGCCAGCAGTGATGGGAGGGCCGATGAGCAGTTCTTC. V gene TRBV6-1 combines with J gene TRBJ2-1, with 7 positions matching TRBD2. Germline V gene lookup returns CDR1 MNHNS and CDR2 SASEGT. The CDR3 has 13 residues. Germline trimming cut 3 bases from V and 8 bases from J; bases unmatched to any gene: 4.

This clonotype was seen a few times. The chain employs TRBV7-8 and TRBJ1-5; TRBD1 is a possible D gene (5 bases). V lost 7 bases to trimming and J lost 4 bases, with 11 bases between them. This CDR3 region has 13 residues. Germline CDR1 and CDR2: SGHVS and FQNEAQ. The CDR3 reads CASTRQPNQPQHF. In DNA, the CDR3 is TGTGCCAGCACCCGACAGCCAAATCAGCCCCAGCATTTT.

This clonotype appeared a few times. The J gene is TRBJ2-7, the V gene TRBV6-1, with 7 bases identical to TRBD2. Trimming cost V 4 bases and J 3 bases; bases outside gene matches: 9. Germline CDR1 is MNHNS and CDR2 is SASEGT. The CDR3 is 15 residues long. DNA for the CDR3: TGTGCCAGCAGTGCGATAGGACTAGGCCTCTACGAGCAGTACTTC. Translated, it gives CASSAIGLGLYEQYF.

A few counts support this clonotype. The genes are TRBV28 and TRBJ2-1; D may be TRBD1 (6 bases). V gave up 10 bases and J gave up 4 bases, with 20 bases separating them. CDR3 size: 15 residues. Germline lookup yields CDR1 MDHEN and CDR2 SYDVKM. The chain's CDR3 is CATSWGGGLYNEQFF. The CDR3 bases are TGTGCCACTTCATGGGGTGGGGGCCTATACAATGAGCAGTTCTTC.

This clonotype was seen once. CDR3 sequence: CASSATQGAIPAFF. The CDR3, as DNA: TGTGCCAGCAGCGCTACACAGGGGGCGATTCCCGCTTTCTTT. This chain joins TRBV7-9 and TRBJ1-1; 9 bases are shared with TRBD1. The CDR3 length is 14 residues. Germline lookup yields CDR1 SEHNR and CDR2 FQNEAQ (reference sequence). Trimming removed 5 bases from V and 11 bases from J; junction bases left unmatched: 12.

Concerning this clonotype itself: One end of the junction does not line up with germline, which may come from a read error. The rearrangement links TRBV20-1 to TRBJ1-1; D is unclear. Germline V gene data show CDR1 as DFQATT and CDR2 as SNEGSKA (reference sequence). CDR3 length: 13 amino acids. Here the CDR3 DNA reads TGCAGTGCCAGAGATGGGGTGCTCACTGAAGCTTTCTTT. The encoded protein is CSARDGVLTEAFF.

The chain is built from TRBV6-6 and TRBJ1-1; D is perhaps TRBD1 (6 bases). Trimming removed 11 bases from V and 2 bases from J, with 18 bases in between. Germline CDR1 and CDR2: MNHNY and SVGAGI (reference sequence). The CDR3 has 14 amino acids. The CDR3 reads CAHHRQGSNTEAFF. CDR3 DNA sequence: TGTGCCCACCATCGGCAGGGGTCCAACACTGAAGCTTTCTTT.

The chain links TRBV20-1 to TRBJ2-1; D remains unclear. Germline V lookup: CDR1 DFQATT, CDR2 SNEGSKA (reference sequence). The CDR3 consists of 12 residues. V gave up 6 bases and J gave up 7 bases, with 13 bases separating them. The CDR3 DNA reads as TGCAGTGCCCTACCCCTACAGAATGAGCAGTTCTTC. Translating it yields CSALPLQNEQFF.

The CDR3 DNA reads as TGTGCCAGCCTCCTAACCCTCTCCACAGATACGCAGTATTTT. Protein sequence: CASLLTLSTDTQYF. The chain combines TRBV2 with TRBJ2-3; D ambiguous. V lost 8 bases and J lost 2, with 14 bases in between. CDR1 and CDR2 from the germline V gene are SNHLY and FYNNEI. The CDR3 loop spans 14 amino acids.

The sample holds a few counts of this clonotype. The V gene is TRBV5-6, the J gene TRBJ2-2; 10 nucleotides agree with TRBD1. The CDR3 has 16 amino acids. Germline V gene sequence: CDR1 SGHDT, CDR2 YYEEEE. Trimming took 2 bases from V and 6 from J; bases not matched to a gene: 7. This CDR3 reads CASSFPDRGVSGELFF. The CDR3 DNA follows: TGTGCCAGCAGCTTCCCGGACAGGGGGGTTTCCGGGGAGCTGTTTTTT.

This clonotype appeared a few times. CDR3 coding DNA: TGTGCCAGCAGCTTAATGGGACAGGGAATCGAGACCCAGTACTTC. This sequence encodes CASSLMGQGIETQYF. The chain combines TRBV7-9 with TRBJ2-5, with TRBD1 matching over 9 bases. The length of the CDR3 is 15 residues. The V gene end was trimmed by 2 bases and the J gene end by 5 bases; junction bases not matched to a gene: 6. Germline CDR1 SEHNR, CDR2 FQNEAQ (reference sequence).

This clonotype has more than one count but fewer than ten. The CDR3 sequence is CASMQREDTQYF. The CDR3, as DNA: TGTGCCAGCATGCAACGGGAGGATACGCAGTATTTT. The V gene is TRBV21-1, the J gene TRBJ2-3; the DNA was not compared with TRBD2, the D call given in the table. TRBV21-1 constitutes a pseudogene. This CDR3 region has 12 residues.

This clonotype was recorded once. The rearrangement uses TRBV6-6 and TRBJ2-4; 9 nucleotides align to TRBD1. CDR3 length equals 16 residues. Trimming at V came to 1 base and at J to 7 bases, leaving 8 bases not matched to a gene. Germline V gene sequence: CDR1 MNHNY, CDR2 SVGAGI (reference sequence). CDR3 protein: CASSYLISGTGNIQYF. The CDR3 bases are TGTGCCAGCAGTTACTTAATTTCCGGGACAGGGAACATTCAGTACTTC.

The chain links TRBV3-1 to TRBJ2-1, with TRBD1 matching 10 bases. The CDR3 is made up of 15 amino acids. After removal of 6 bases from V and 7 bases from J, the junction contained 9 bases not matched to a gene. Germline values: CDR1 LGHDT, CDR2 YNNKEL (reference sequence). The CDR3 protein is CASRADRGFPNEQFF. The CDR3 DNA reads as TGTGCCAGCAGGGCGGACAGGGGGTTTCCTAATGAGCAGTTCTTC.

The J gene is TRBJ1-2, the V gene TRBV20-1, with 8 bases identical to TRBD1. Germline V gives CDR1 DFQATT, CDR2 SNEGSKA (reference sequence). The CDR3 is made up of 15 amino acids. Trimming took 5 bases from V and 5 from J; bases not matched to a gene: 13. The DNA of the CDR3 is TGCAGTGCTTCCCCCGGGCAGGGGGCAGGGTATGGCTACACCTTC. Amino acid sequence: CSASPGQGAGYGYTF.

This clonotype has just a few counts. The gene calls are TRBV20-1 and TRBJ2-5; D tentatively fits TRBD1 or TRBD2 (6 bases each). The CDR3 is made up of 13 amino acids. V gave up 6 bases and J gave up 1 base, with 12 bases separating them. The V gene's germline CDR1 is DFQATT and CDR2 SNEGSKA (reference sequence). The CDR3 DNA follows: TGCAGTGCCCAAAAGGGGGGCCAAGAGACCCAGTACTTC. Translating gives CSAQKGGQETQYF.

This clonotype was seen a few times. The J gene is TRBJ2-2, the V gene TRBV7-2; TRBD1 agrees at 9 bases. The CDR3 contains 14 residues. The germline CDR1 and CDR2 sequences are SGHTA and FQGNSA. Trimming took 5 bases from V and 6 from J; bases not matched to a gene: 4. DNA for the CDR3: TGTGCCAGCAGCACAGGGGGCGCGGCCGGGGAGCTGTTTTTT. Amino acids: CASSTGGAAGELFF.

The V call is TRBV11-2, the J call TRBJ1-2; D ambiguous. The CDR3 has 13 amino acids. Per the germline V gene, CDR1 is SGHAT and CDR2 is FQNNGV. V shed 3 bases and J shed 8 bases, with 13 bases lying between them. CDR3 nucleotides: TGTGCCAGCAGCTTTAGGGATTCCAAGGGCTACACCTTC. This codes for CASSFRDSKGYTF.

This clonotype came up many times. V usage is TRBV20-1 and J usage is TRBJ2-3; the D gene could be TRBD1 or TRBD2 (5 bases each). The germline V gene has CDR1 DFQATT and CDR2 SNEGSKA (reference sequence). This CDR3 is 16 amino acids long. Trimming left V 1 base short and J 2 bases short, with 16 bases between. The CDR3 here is CSARVGGRTITDTQYF. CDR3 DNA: TGCAGTGCTAGAGTTGGGGGACGGACCATCACAGATACGCAGTATTTT.

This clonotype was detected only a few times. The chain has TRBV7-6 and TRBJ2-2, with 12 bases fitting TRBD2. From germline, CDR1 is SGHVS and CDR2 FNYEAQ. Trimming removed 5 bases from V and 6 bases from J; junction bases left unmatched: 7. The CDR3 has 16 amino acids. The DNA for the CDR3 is TGTGCCAGCAGCCCTCGGACTAGCGGGGCGTCCGGGGAGCTGTTTTTT. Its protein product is CASSPRTSGASGELFF.

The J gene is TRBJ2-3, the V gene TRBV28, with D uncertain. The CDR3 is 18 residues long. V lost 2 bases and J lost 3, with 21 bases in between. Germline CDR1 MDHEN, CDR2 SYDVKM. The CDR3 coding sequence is TGTGCCAGCAGTTTAAGTTATAGGGTGGTCACTTATACAGATACGCAGTATTTT. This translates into CASSLSYRVVTYTDTQYF.

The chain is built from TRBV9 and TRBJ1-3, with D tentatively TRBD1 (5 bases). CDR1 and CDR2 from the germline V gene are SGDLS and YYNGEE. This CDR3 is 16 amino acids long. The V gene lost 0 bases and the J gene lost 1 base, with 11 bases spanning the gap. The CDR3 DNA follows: TGTGCCAGCAGCGTAGCATCAGGGCCGTCTGGAAACACCATATATTTT. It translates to CASSVASGPSGNTIYF.

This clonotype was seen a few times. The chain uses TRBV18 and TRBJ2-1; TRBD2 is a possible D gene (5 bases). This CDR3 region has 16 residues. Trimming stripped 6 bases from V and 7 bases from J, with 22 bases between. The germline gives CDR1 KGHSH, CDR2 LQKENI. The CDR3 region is CASSRSGVKSGNEQFF. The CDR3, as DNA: TGTGCCAGCTCTCGTTCGGGTGTCAAGTCGGGAAATGAGCAGTTCTTC.